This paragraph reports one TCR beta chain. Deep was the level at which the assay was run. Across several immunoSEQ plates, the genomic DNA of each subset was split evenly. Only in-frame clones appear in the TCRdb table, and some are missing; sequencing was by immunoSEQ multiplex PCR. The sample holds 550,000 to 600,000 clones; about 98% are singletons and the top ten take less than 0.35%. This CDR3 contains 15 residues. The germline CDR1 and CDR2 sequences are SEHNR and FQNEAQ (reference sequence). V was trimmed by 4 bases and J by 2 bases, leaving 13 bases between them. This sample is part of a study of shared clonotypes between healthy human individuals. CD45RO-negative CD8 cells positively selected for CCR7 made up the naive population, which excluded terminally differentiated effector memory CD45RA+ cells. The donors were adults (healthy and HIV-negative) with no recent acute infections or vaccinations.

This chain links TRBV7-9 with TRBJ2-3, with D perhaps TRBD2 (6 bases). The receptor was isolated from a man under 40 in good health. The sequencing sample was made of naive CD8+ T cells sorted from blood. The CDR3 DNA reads TGTGCCAGCAGCTATGGGGCGGGAAACACAGATACGCAGTATTTT. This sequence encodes CASSYGAGNTDTQYF.